Following are 5 T cell receptor beta chains from one sample sequenced in a study of T cells in Graves' hyperthyroidism and ophthalmopathy. Regions amplified from RNA transcripts were the TCR beta CDR3 regions. The TCR CDR3 first-round RT-PCR relied on the HTBI primer set. TCRdb analysed the multiplex PCR reads with MiXCR anew, one entry per CDR3 protein. The sample shows approximately 370,000 distinct CDR3 sequences, 15% to 20% of them seen only once. Input material: blood. The receptor source for this set is a woman younger than 45 with Graves' hyperthyroidism that later progressed to Graves' ophthalmopathy.

This clonotype was detected many times. This chain joins TRBV9 and TRBJ2-5; D unresolved. This CDR3 contains 15 residues. Trimming removed 0 bases at V and 2 bases at J, with 11 bases between. Per the germline V gene, CDR1 is SGDLS and CDR2 is YYNGEE. In nucleotides, the CDR3 is TGTGCCAGCAGCGTAGGAAAAGTGGTTCAAGAGACCCAGTACTTC. Amino acid sequence: CASSVGKVVQETQYF.

J is TRBJ2-3 and V is TRBV18, with 9 bases that match TRBD2. CDR3 length: 15 residues. V lost 0 bases and J lost 5; bases outside the gene matches: 3. Germline CDR1 reads KGHSH; CDR2 reads LQKENI. CDR3 sequence: CASSPPGGGEDTQYF. CDR3 sequence (DNA): TGTGCCAGCTCACCACCGGGCGGGGGGGAAGATACGCAGTATTTT. Filled out from reference TRBV18 and TRBJ2-3, the complete variable domain reads NAGVMQNPRHLVRRRGQEARLRCSPMKGHSHVYWYRQLPEEGLKFMVYLQKENIIDESGMPKERFSAEFPKEGPSILRIQQVVRGDSAAYFCASSPPGGGEDTQYFGPGTRLTVL.

A word on this clonotype: A much larger clone differs by one base, so this may be a read error. The genes are TRBV29-1 and TRBJ1-3, with a tentative D call TRBD1 (5 bases). Trimming took 5 bases from V and 5 from J, leaving 13 bases between them. This CDR3 comprises 13 residues. The germline CDR1 and CDR2 sequences are SQVTM and ANQGSEA. The CDR3 loop reads CSVQLGPRNTIYF. CDR3 DNA: TGCAGCGTTCAGTTGGGGCCTAGAAACACCATATATTTT.

Ten or more counts support this clonotype. The chain recombines TRBV6-1 with TRBJ2-1; D could derive from TRBD1 or TRBD2 (5 bases each). Trimming stripped 4 bases from V and 4 bases from J, with 14 bases between. Germline assignment: CDR1 MNHNS and CDR2 SASEGT. This CDR3 contains 15 residues. This CDR3 reads CASSVGTETYNEQFF. Here the CDR3 DNA reads TGTGCCAGCAGTGTGGGGACGGAGACATACAATGAGCAGTTCTTC.

The gene calls are TRBV4-1 and TRBJ1-1; D is unresolved. The CDR3 has 17 residues. Trimming removed 4 bases from V and 0 bases from J, with 18 bases in between. Germline CDR1 reads MGHRA; CDR2 reads YSYEKL. CDR3 residues: CASSPSVGSRLNTEAFF. CDR3 DNA: TGCGCCAGCAGCCCATCGGTCGGCAGCCGTCTGAACACTGAAGCTTTCTTT.